Presented here are 21 T cell receptor beta chains from one specimen sequenced in a study of regulatory T cells in long-lasting Graves disease. With iRepertoire HTBI primers and Arm-PCR of CDR3 regions, TCR beta libraries were built. A single record per CDR3 protein comes from TCRdb applying MiXCR to the multiplex PCR reads. The sample lists roughly 500,000 distinct CDR3 sequences; roughly 14% were seen once. Stated time point: newly diagnosed GD, antithyroid drugs for less than 3 months. PBMCs were the source of the RNA used for TCR sequencing. These sequences were also reported in another study, on T cells in Graves' hyperthyroidism and ophthalmopathy.

Source: peripheral blood mononuclear cells (PBMCs), taken at new diagnosis, from a patient treated with antithyroid drugs. Every receptor here comes from a young man with Graves disease.

The V gene is TRBV7-9, the J gene TRBJ1-1; TRBD1 might be the D (5 bases). The V gene's germline CDR1 is SEHNR and CDR2 FQNEAQ (reference sequence). The V end lost 6 bases, the J end lost 2 bases, and 10 bases lay between the germline ends. This CDR3 has 13 residues. CDR3 residues: CASRHDRNTEAFF. Here the CDR3 DNA reads TGTGCCAGCAGGCACGACAGAAACACTGAAGCTTTCTTT.

The chain employs TRBV5-1 and TRBJ2-3, with 9 bases that match TRBD2. The CDR3 is 15 amino acids. Trimming took 4 bases from V and 4 from J; bases not matched to a gene: 7. Germline CDR1 reads SGHRS; CDR2 reads YFSETQ. For the CDR3, the DNA is TGCGCCAGCAGCACCAAGCGGGAGGTCGCAGATACGCAGTATTTT. It translates to CASSTKREVADTQYF.

This clonotype was seen ten or more times. The rearrangement uses TRBV11-2 and TRBJ2-7; possibly TRBD1 or TRBD2 for D (5 bases each). The CDR3 sequence is 13 residues long. Trimming pared 8 bases from V and 4 bases from J, leaving 15 bases between. Germline CDR1 is SGHAT and CDR2 is FQNNGV. The DNA for the CDR3 is TGTGCCAGCGGCCAGGTGAGGGGATACGAGCAGTACTTC. It is translated as CASGQVRGYEQYF.

This clonotype appeared many times. This chain uses TRBV20-1 with TRBJ2-3, with D unresolved. Trimming removed 3 bases from V and 0 bases from J, with 10 bases in between. The germline CDR1 and CDR2 sequences are DFQATT and SNEGSKA (reference sequence). This CDR3 is 14 amino acids long. The CDR3 DNA sequence: TGCAGTGCTAGTGACCCCTCTAGCACAGATACGCAGTATTTT. Translation: CSASDPSSTDTQYF.

This clonotype was picked up many times. The germline gene is not matched at one end of the junction; a read error may be the cause. The chain is built from TRBV28 and TRBJ1-2, with D maybe TRBD1 (5 bases). Germline V gene sequence: CDR1 MDHEN, CDR2 SYDVKM. This CDR3 region has 12 residues. For the CDR3, the DNA is TGTGCCAGCAGCGATTCCGACGGACACCAACACTTC. Protein sequence: CASSDSDGHQHF.

The sample holds many counts of this clonotype. The chain couples TRBV6-1 to TRBJ2-3, with 10 bases fitting TRBD2. J gave up 1 base and V 10 bases, and 8 bases lay outside the gene matches. The CDR3 loop spans 15 amino acids. Germline loops: CDR1 MNHNS, CDR2 SASEGT. CDR3 DNA sequence: TGTGCCATTAAACCAGGGACTAGCGGCACAGATACGCAGTATTTT. The encoded protein is CAIKPGTSGTDTQYF.

The rearrangement joins TRBV18 to TRBJ1-5; 7 positions agree with TRBD1. The J segment lost 8 bases and the V segment lost 1 base, leaving 11 bases of the junction unmatched. CDR1 and CDR2 from the germline V gene are KGHSH and LQKENI. There are 16 residues in the CDR3. The CDR3 here is CASSPRGGGEWKPQHF. CDR3 bases: TGTGCCAGCTCACCACGTGGAGGGGGCGAGTGGAAGCCCCAGCATTTT.

This clonotype was seen repeatedly, ten times or more. This chain joins TRBV6-5 and TRBJ1-2, with 7 nucleotides matching TRBD1. Germline V gene sequence: CDR1 MNHEY, CDR2 SVGAGI. The CDR3 consists of 14 residues. With 2 bases clipped from V and 4 bases from J, the junction kept 4 bases outside the gene matches. The CDR3 protein is CASSYNRDSYGYTF. The CDR3 DNA reads as TGTGCCAGCAGTTACAATCGGGACAGCTATGGCTACACCTTC.

This clonotype was found many times. The J gene is TRBJ2-7, the V gene TRBV6-1; D may be TRBD2 (6 bases). Germline-derived CDR1 and CDR2 are MNHNS and SASEGT. The CDR3 runs to 13 residues. The ends were cut back, 5 bases at V and 3 bases at J, with 11 bases in the middle. The CDR3 DNA reads TGTGCCAGCAGTCCGGGACTGATCTACGAGCAGTACTTC. Encoded protein: CASSPGLIYEQYF.

This clonotype was seen a single time. The rearrangement uses TRBV6-1 and TRBJ1-2; 9 bases fit TRBD1. V dropped 0 bases and J dropped 4; count of bases not matched to a gene: 15. The CDR3 covers 19 residues. The V gene's germline CDR1 is MNHNS and CDR2 SASEGT. CDR3 residues: CASSEALRGQGRESYGYTF. The CDR3 nucleotides read TGTGCCAGCAGTGAAGCGCTTCGAGGACAGGGGCGTGAGAGCTATGGCTACACCTTC.

This clonotype was counted many times. The junction does not match germline at one end; this may be a read error. J is TRBJ2-3 and V is TRBV7-9; weak D call: TRBD1 (6 bases). CDR3 length equals 12 residues. CDR1 and CDR2 (germline): SEHNR, FQNEAQ (reference sequence). The CDR3 bases are TGCGCCAGCAGCGACGGGACACGTTCGCAGTATTTT. It encodes CASSDGTRSQYF.

This clonotype was recorded at least ten times. This sequence joins TRBV28 and TRBJ2-3, with TRBD2 identical over 8 bases. The CDR3 totals 20 residues. Germline trimming cut 7 bases from V and 0 bases from J; bases unmatched to any gene: 21. The V gene's germline CDR1 is MDHEN and CDR2 SYDVKM. The CDR3 DNA reads as TGTGCCAGCACCCACCGAGCGGGGTACATAGCGGGGCCAAGCACAGATACGCAGTATTTT. As protein: CASTHRAGYIAGPSTDTQYF.

This clonotype was counted at least ten times. This rearrangement joins TRBV29-1 to TRBJ2-5; D gene uncertain. V gave up 5 bases and J gave up 1 base, with 8 bases separating them. Germline values: CDR1 SQVTM, CDR2 ANQGSEA. The CDR3 has 12 amino acids. The CDR3 DNA is TGCAGCGTTAGGCGGAGCCAAGAGACCCAGTACTTC. Translating gives CSVRRSQETQYF.

V and J are TRBV27 and TRBJ2-6; TRBD1 might be the D (6 bases). The ends were cut back, 6 bases at V and 10 bases at J, with 19 bases in the middle. Looked up from germline, CDR1 is MNHEY and CDR2 is SMNVEV (reference sequence). This CDR3 spans 15 amino acids. CDR3 sequence (DNA): TGTGCCAGCAGGAGAGGGCAAACAACAGGGAACGTCCTGACTTTC. It codes for CASRRGQTTGNVLTF.

This clonotype was recorded at least ten times. The chain couples TRBV10-3 to TRBJ1-1; D is unresolved. Germline CDR1 ENHRY, CDR2 SYGVKD. Trimming took off 8 bases at V and 8 bases at J, with 12 bases between the two ends. The CDR3 is 11 residues long. CDR3 amino acids: CAIGLAREAFF. In DNA, the CDR3 is TGTGCCATCGGGTTGGCCAGGGAAGCTTTCTTT.

The V call is TRBV13, the J call TRBJ2-1; 12 nucleotides match TRBD2. In germline, CDR1 is PRHDT, CDR2 FYEKMQ (reference sequence). CDR3 length: 16 amino acids. V lost 5 bases to trimming and J lost 4 bases; unmatched junction nucleotides: 6. In DNA form, the CDR3 reads TGTGCCAGCAGCCCCCCTAGCGGGAGGGCTTACAATGAGCAGTTCTTC. Translating gives CASSPPSGRAYNEQFF. The full variable domain, rest sourced from reference TRBV13 and TRBJ2-1, is AAGVIQSPRHLIKEKRETATLKCYPIPRHDTVYWYQQGPGQDPQFLISFYEKMQSDKGSIPDRFSAQQFSDYHSELNMSSLELGDSALYFCASSPPSGRAYNEQFFGPGTRLTVL.

The table lists this clonotype with many counts. The V and J genes are TRBV7-8 and TRBJ2-7; D is perhaps TRBD2 (7 bases). From germline, CDR1 is SGHVS and CDR2 FQNEAQ. With 1 base removed from V and 2 bases from J, the gap between germline ends came to 12 bases. The CDR3 is made up of 15 amino acids. CDR3 sequence (DNA): TGTGCCAGCAGCTTAGAGACGGGGGGCGCCTACGAGCAGTACTTC. Translated: CASSLETGGAYEQYF. Complete variable domain (other parts from reference TRBV7-8 and TRBJ2-7): GAGVSQSPRYKVAKRGQDVALRCDPISGHVSLFWYQQALGQGPEFLTYFQNEAQLDKSGLPSDRFFAERPEGSVSTLKIQRTQQEDSAVYLCASSLETGGAYEQYFGPGTRLTVT.

This clonotype was seen ten or more times. The V and J genes are TRBV2 and TRBJ2-7; 9 bases map to TRBD1. There are 15 residues in the CDR3. Germline trimming cut 7 bases from V and 5 bases from J; bases unmatched to any gene: 12. CDR1 is SNHLY, CDR2 FYNNEI, per germline. The CDR3 protein is CASTEPGQGSNEQYF. The CDR3 region has the DNA TGTGCCAGCACCGAACCGGGACAGGGTTCCAACGAGCAGTACTTC.

This clonotype appeared many times. The chain combines TRBV29-1 with TRBJ2-1; a possible D gene is TRBD2 (6 bases). The V and J ends lost 0 bases and 6 bases respectively, with 15 bases between them. Germline V gives CDR1 SQVTM, CDR2 ANQGSEA. There are 15 residues in the CDR3. The CDR3, as DNA: TGCAGCGTTGAAGATCTGTGGAGGAGGGGCAATGAGCAGTTCTTC. Translation: CSVEDLWRRGNEQFF.

This clonotype was counted many times. This rearrangement joins TRBV30 to TRBJ2-7, with a tentative D call TRBD1 (6 bases). Trimming took off 5 bases at V and 7 bases at J, with 18 bases between the two ends. Germline V gene data show CDR1 as GTSNPN and CDR2 as SVGIG (reference sequence). This CDR3 has 13 residues. CDR3 protein: CAWDIRGQGEQYF. The CDR3 nucleotides read TGTGCCTGGGATATACGGGGCCAGGGGGAGCAGTACTTC.

The V call is TRBV7-3, the J call TRBJ1-1; 9 bases agree with TRBD1. This CDR3 contains 15 residues. Trimming at V came to 6 bases and at J to 1 base, leaving 6 bases not matched to a gene. From germline, CDR1 is SGHTA and CDR2 FQGTGA. This CDR3 is CASRLDRGRNTEAFF. In DNA form, the CDR3 reads TGTGCCAGCAGACTCGACAGGGGGAGGAACACTGAAGCTTTCTTT.